This TCR beta chain was recovered during a study of blood T cell repertoires in COVID-19. The CDR3 has 15 amino acids. The V gene's germline CDR1 is KGHSH and CDR2 LQKENI. The ends were cut back, 0 bases at V and 4 bases at J, with 12 bases in the middle. This clone has only one observation. The age range of participants was about 18 to 89 years, with residence in about two dozen US areas. Self-reported history from a screening survey and questionnaire set each donor's cohort. Cohort 3 recovery required two negative PCRs, clearance, or symptom resolution. Sequencing used immunoSEQ multiplex PCR; TCRdb keeps in-frame clones, though not all of them. The table lists about 270,000 clones, around 89% of them singletons.

The receptor was derived from a woman aged 18-29 years who had recovered from COVID-19. The material sequenced was PBMCs or T cells enriched from blood (not recorded which). The rearrangement uses TRBV18 and TRBJ1-1; weak D call: TRBD1 (5 bases). For the CDR3, the DNA is TGTGCCAGCTCACCACCGTCAGGGTGGAGCACTGAAGCTTTCTTT. Residues: CASSPPSGWSTEAFF.